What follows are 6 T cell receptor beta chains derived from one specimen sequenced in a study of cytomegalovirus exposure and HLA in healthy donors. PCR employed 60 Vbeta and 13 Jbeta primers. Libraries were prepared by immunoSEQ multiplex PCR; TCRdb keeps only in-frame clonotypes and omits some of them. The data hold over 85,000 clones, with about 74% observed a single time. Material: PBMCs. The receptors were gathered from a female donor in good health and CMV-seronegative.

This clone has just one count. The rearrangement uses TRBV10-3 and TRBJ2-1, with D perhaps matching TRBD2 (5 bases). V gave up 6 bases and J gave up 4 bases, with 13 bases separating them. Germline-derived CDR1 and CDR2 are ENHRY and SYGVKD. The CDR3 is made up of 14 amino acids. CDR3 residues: CAIRRDSLYNEQFF. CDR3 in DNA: TGTGCCATCAGACGGGATTCGCTGTACAATGAGCAGTTCTTC.

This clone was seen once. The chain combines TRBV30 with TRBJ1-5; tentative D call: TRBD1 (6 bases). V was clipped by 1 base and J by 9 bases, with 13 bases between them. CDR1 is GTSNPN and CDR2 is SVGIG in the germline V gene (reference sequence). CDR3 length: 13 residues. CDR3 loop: CAWSAAGAPPQHF. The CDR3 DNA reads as TGTGCCTGGAGTGCGGCAGGGGCCCCGCCCCAGCATTTT. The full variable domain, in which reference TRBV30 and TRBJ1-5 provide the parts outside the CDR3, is SQTIHQWPATLVQPVGSPLSLECTVEGTSNPNLYWYRQAAGRGLQLLFYSVGIGQISSEVPQNLSASRPQDRQFILSSKKLLLSDSGFYLCAWSAAGAPPQHFGDGTRLSIL.

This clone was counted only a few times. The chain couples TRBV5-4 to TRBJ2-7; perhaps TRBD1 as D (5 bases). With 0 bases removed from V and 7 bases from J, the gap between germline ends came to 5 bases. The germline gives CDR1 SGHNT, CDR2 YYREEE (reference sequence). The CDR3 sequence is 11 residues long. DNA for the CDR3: TGTGCCAGCAGCTTGGAGGGGGAGCAGTACTTC. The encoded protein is CASSLEGEQYF.

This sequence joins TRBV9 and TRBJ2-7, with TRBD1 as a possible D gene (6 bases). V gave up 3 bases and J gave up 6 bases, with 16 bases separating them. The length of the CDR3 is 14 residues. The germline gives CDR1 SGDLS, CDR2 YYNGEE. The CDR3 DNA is TGTGCCAGCAGCGGACAACAGGGTATCGGCGAGCAGTACTTC. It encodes CASSGQQGIGEQYF. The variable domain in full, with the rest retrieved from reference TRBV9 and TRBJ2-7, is DSGVTQTPKHLITATGQRVTLRCSPRSGDLSVYWYQQSLDQGLQFLIQYYNGEERAKGNILERFSAQQFPDLHSELNLSSLELGDSALYFCASSGQQGIGEQYFGPGTRLTVT.

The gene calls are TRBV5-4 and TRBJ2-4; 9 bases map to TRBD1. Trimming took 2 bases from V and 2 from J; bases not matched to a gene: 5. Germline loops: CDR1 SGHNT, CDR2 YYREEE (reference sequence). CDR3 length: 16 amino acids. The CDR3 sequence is CASSFRTGVPKNIQYF. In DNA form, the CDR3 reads TGTGCCAGCAGCTTCCGGACAGGGGTGCCCAAAAACATTCAGTACTTC. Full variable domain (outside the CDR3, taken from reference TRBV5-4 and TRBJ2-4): ETGVTQSPTHLIKTRGQQVTLRCSSQSGHNTVSWYQQALGQGPQFIFQYYREEENGRGNFPPRFSGLQFPNYSSELNVNALELDDSALYLCASSFRTGVPKNIQYFGAGTRLSVL.

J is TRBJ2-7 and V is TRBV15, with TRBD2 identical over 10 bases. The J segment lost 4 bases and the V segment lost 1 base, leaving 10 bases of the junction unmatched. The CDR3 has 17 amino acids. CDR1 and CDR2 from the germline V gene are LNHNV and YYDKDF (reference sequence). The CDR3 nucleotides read TGTGCCACCAGCAGAGCCGGACTAGCGGAGGGCCTTTACGAGCAGTACTTC. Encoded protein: CATSRAGLAEGLYEQYF.